Listed here are 8 T cell receptor beta chains from one sample, sequenced in a study of blood T cell repertoires in COVID-19. The assay was immunoSEQ multiplex PCR, and TCRdb's table has in-frame clones only and misses some. The sample lists some 200,000 clones, about 85% occurring once. Sequenced input: peripheral blood. The source is a woman of 80 years or more with acute or convalescent COVID-19.

This chain joins TRBV30 and TRBJ2-7, with D unresolved. The V and J ends lost 3 bases and 0 bases respectively, with 3 bases between them. Germline V CDR1 and CDR2: GTSNPN, SVGIG (reference sequence). The CDR3 loop spans 11 amino acids. CDR3 protein: CAWSSSYEQYF. CDR3 in DNA: TGTGCCTGGAGCTCCTCCTACGAGCAGTACTTC.

The genes are TRBV19 and TRBJ1-1; tentatively, D is TRBD1 (6 bases). V lost 3 bases and J lost 8, with 16 bases in between. The CDR3 runs to 14 residues. Germline CDR1 reads LNHDA; CDR2 reads SQIVND (reference sequence). The CDR3, as DNA: TGTGCCAGTAGTATTGGGCTCGGGGGGACAGAAGCTTTCTTT. It is translated as CASSIGLGGTEAFF.

The chain recombines TRBV20-1 with TRBJ1-6; 7 positions agree with TRBD1. The germline gives CDR1 DFQATT, CDR2 SNEGSKA (reference sequence). The V and J ends lost 3 bases and 7 bases, in that order; junction bases with no gene match: 6. This CDR3 has 14 residues. CDR3 DNA sequence: TGCAGTGCTAGTTTGCAGGGGGACAATTCACCCCTCCACTTT. Translation gives CSASLQGDNSPLHF.

The chain recombines TRBV5-1 with TRBJ1-3, with unresolved D. The germline gives CDR1 SGHRS, CDR2 YFSETQ. V lost 0 bases and J lost 0, with 7 bases in between. CDR3 length: 15 amino acids. The CDR3 loop reads CASSLGPSSGNTIYF. CDR3 sequence (DNA): TGCGCCAGCAGCTTGGGTCCGAGCTCTGGAAACACCATATATTTT.

V gene TRBV19 combines with J gene TRBJ2-5, with D perhaps TRBD1 (5 bases). V was shortened by 6 bases and J by 5 bases, with 13 bases between the two germline ends. Germline CDR1 and CDR2: LNHDA and SQIVND (reference sequence). The CDR3 extends over 13 amino acids. The CDR3 here is CASSPDMSETQYF. The CDR3 DNA sequence: TGTGCCAGTAGCCCGGACATGTCGGAGACCCAGTACTTC.

The chain carries TRBV12-5 and TRBJ1-5; D gene unclear. Per the germline V gene, CDR1 is LGHNT and CDR2 is FRNRAP. V dropped 1 base and J dropped 2 bases, with 9 bases sitting between them. This CDR3 spans 15 amino acids. CDR3 protein: CASGLARAGNQPQHF. The DNA of the CDR3 is TGTGCTAGTGGTTTGGCGAGGGCAGGCAATCAGCCCCAGCATTTT.

This chain joins TRBV11-2 and TRBJ1-1; 8 bases are a match to TRBD1. V lost 5 bases and J lost 6; bases outside the gene matches: 8. Germline CDR1 SGHAT, CDR2 FQNNGV. The length of the CDR3 is 14 residues. CDR3 DNA: TGTGCCAGCAGCCCCCGACAGGGGTCCGCTGAAGCTTTCTTT. Translated: CASSPRQGSAEAFF.

The chain is built from TRBV5-4 and TRBJ1-1; the match to TRBD1 covers 9 bases. Unmatched junction bases numbered 13, after V lost 1 base and J lost 6 bases. The CDR3 is 17 amino acids. Germline CDR1 reads SGHNT; CDR2 reads YYREEE (reference sequence). The CDR3 DNA reads as TGTGCCAGCAGCTTGCTTACCCGGAACAGGGGGCCGGCTGAAGCTTTCTTT. Translating it yields CASSLLTRNRGPAEAFF. Together with reference TRBV5-4 and TRBJ1-1, the CDR3 gives the full variable domain: ETGVTQSPTHLIKTRGQQVTLRCSSQSGHNTVSWYQQALGQGPQFIFQYYREEENGRGNFPPRFSGLQFPNYSSELNVNALELDDSALYLCASSLLTRNRGPAEAFFGQGTRLTVV.